This record concerns one T cell receptor beta chain sequence. The target of this receptor is not known. Per-base quality was not reported, and no clone a single base away is much larger than it. TCRbeta CDR3 regions were amplified from genomic DNA using the immunoSEQ Assay, a bias-controlled multiplex PCR. The authors processed their data as follows. The number of nucleated cells in each sample was estimated from the amplification of reference gene primers within the assay. Sequence reads were collapsed and filtered to measure the absolute abundance of every unique TCRbeta CDR3 rearrangement. For each sample, productive Simpson clonality was calculated as the square root of Simpson's diversity index across productive rearrangements. In its TCRdb copy, this immuneACCESS table keeps in-frame sequences only and misses some clones. Where compared with another copy, unresolved V genes explain less than half of these, and the others have no known cause. V, J and clone size are those of that table, while D and trimming were read from the DNA. The table for this sample lists about 320,000 clones; about 90% of them were counted only once. The leading ten clones occupy around 5% of the sample.

Enrolling through a virtual design, the prospective study's participants ranged in age from roughly 18 to 90 years and lived across approximately 25 United States geographic areas. Cohort assignment in the prospective study relied on participant-reported clinical history from a screening survey and a study questionnaire. Recovered participants in ImmuneRACE Cohort 3 were defined by two consecutive negative NP/OP PCR tests, clearance by a healthcare professional, or resolution of symptoms. Mobile phlebotomists in the prospective study collected whole blood, serum and a nasopharyngeal or oropharyngeal swab from every participant. Prospective study participants could optionally give additional blood draws and questionnaires over a roughly two-month period. Before DNA extraction, blood samples from the prospective study were shipped at room temperature or frozen. This sample was included in a study of blood T cell repertoires in COVID-19 (dated by TCRdb to between 2020 and 2021). Looking at the study overall: Collaborator samples came from the United States, Italy and Spain and covered acute and convalescent phases of COVID-19. Nearly every sample came with metadata listing a de-identified subject ID, COVID-19 status, age in years and sex. Deeply sampled blood TCRbeta repertoires from subjects exposed to, actively infected with, or recovered from COVID-19 were included in the dataset. The repertoires were made available in a free public database intended to serve as a resource for research on the immune response to SARS-CoV-2. Where available, HLA class I and class II types were taken from metadata supplied by the sample provider and were not determined by assay-based typing. Samples were obtained from the ongoing ImmuneRACE study (first 160 participants) and from 1,000 to 1,500 subjects provided by 6 global collaborators. The material from the prospective study consisted of cDNA or gDNA derived from T cells, B-cell-depleted T cells, or PBMCs. On the study overall, not on this receptor specifically: Clinical and demographic metadata were provided uncurated, with the amount varying by source and participant.

V loses 3 bases of germline sequence and J loses 2 bases, and the interval between the two ends is 17 bases. Counted from cysteine to phenylalanine, this CDR3 has 16 amino acids. The kept DNA is CDR3 alone, 48 bases in frame from the first base. CDR1 and CDR2, looked up from the germline V gene (reference sequence), are DFQATT and SNEGSKA. The sample comprised PBMCs or T cells enriched from blood (not recorded which). The chain was built from TRBV20-1 and TRBJ1-5; tentative D gene TRBD1, with 5 bases matching. The receptor was derived from a man younger than 45 who had recovered from COVID-19. The CDR3 loop reads CSASPDSRIGNQPQHF. The bases read TGCAGTGCTAGTCCCGACAGCCGAATTGGCAATCAGCCCCAGCATTTT.